Below, one T cell receptor beta chain is given with its context. The sample belongs to a study of control samples from healthy donors and cancer patients. V shed 2 bases and J shed 3 bases, with 8 bases lying between them. Germline CDR1 and CDR2: SGHRS and YFSETQ. There are 14 residues in the CDR3. Measured with immunoSEQ multiplex PCR; TCRdb has only the in-frame clones, and not every one. In the table there are roughly 95,000 clones, around nine tenths of which are singletons. The sequence derives from a man aged 30 to 45 in good health. Sequencing was performed on blood. V is TRBV5-1 and J is TRBJ2-2; no clear D. DNA for the CDR3: TGCGCCAGCAGCTTAGGGCTGGACACCGGGGAGCTGTTTTTT. As protein: CASSLGLDTGELFF.